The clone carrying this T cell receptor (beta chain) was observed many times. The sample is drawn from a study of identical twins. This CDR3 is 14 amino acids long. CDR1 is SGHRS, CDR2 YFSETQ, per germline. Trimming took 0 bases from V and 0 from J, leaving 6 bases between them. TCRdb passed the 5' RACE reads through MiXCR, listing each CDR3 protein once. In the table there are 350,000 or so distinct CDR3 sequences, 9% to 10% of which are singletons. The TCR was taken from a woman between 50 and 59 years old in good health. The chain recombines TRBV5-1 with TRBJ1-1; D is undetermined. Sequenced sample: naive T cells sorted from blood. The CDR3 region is CASSLGLMNTEAFF. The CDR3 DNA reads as TGCGCCAGCAGCTTGGGCCTCATGAACACTGAAGCTTTCTTT.